The rows below give T cell receptor beta chains drawn from one sample of a study of T cell responses to AZD1222 COVID-19 vaccine. Sequenced by immunoSEQ multiplex PCR; TCRdb stores in-frame clones only, minus some. The sample shows some 97,000 clones, about 86% of them seen only once. The sequencing used peripheral blood, collected on day 0 of AZD1222 vaccination. The origin of the receptors is an adult in good health. CDR3s include the opening cysteine and the closing phenylalanine or tryptophan. The D gene is left open where the match is weak. Rows may omit the clone size; those that give it use once, few, many or a size class.

TRBJ2-4 . TRBD1 TRBV10-3 CAISPGQGRNIQYF TGTGCCATCAGCCCAGGACAGGGGAGAAACATTCAGTACTTC
TRBJ1-1 . . TRBV7-3 CASSAQPMGGADTEAFF TGTGCCAGCAGCGCCCAACCAATGGGGGGCGCTGACACTGAAGCTTTCTTT
TRBJ1-4 . . TRBV7-9 CASSKTGNTNEKLFF TGTGCCAGCAGCAAAACAGGAAACACTAATGAAAAACTGTTTTTT
TRBJ1-4 . TRBD1 TRBV4-2 CASSRDRSNEKLFF TGTGCCAGCAGCCGGGACAGAAGTAATGAAAAACTGTTTTTT
TRBJ1-1 . . TRBV2 CASRGEGVEAFF TGTGCCAGCAGGGGGGAGGGGGTTGAAGCTTTCTTT
TRBJ2-1 . TRBD2 TRBV5-8 CASSFDGGTYNEQFF TGTGCCAGCAGCTTCGACGGGGGGACCTACAATGAGCAGTTCTTC
TRBJ2-1 . . TRBV19 CASSIDLQRPGYNEQFF TGTGCCAGTAGTATAGACCTTCAACGCCCGGGGTACAATGAGCAGTTCTTC
TRBJ2-3 . . TRBV6-2/TRBV6-3 CASSVRGTGDTQYF TGTGCCAGCAGTGTCCGGGGCACTGGGGATACGCAGTATTTT
TRBJ2-6 few . TRBV27 CASSHLWSSGANVLTF TGTGCCAGCAGTCACCTTTGGAGCTCTGGGGCCAACGTCCTGACTTTC
TRBJ1-2 . . TRBV6-5 CASSYSIRPQYYGYTF TGTGCCAGCAGTTACTCGATTCGTCCCCAGTACTATGGCTACACCTTC
TRBJ1-1 . . TRBV11-2 CASSLAGQMNTEAFF TGTGCCAGCAGCTTAGCCGGTCAAATGAACACTGAAGCTTTCTTT
TRBJ1-2 . TRBD1 TRBV6-6 CASSSPQGAGGYTF TGTGCCAGCAGTTCCCCACAGGGGGCAGGTGGCTACACCTTC
TRBJ1-6 . . TRBV9 CASSVSGGRVNSPLHF TGTGCCAGCAGCGTGTCAGGCGGGCGGGTTAATTCACCCCTCCACTTT
TRBJ1-1 . . TRBV7-2 CASSSQAVNTEAFF TGTGCCAGCAGTTCGCAGGCCGTGAACACTGAAGCTTTCTTT
TRBJ1-2 few . TRBV4-2 CASSHGRHYGYTF TGTGCCAGCAGCCACGGCAGACACTATGGCTACACCTTC
TRBJ1-2 . . TRBV6-5 CASSYSGQGLSYF TGTGCCAGCAGTTACTCGGGCCAGGGGTTATCATACTTC
TRBJ1-3 . . TRBV2 CASTSTGAGNTIYF TGTGCCAGCACCTCGACGGGGGCGGGAAACACCATATATTTT
TRBJ2-2 few . TRBV5-4 CASSTNTGELFF TGTGCCAGCAGCACGAACACCGGGGAGCTGTTTTTT
TRBJ1-1 . . TRBV10-3 CAISEPRQVRAFF TGTGCCATCAGTGAACCCCGACAGGTGAGAGCTTTCTTT
TRBJ1-3 . . TRBV7-8 CASRGVSSGNTIYF TGTGCCAGCAGGGGAGTCAGCTCTGGAAACACCATATATTTT
TRBJ2-3 once TRBD1 TRBV7-9 CASSHGQGNTQYF TGTGCCAGCAGCCACGGACAGGGCAATACGCAGTATTTT
TRBJ2-4 . TRBD1 TRBV11-2 CASSFPEGTGTYIQYF TGTGCCAGCAGCTTCCCCGAGGGGACAGGGACATACATTCAGTACTTC
TRBJ2-3 . TRBD1 TRBV2 CASSERTGGRTDTQYF TGTGCCAGCAGTGAAAGGACAGGGGGCCGCACAGATACGCAGTATTTT
TRBJ2-5 . . TRBV7-7 CASSSNSQETQYF TGTGCTAGCAGCTCTAACAGCCAAGAGACCCAGTACTTC
TRBJ1-5 . . TRBV24-1 CATSAKVGERGQPQHF TGTGCCACCAGTGCGAAGGTGGGGGAGAGGGGTCAGCCCCAGCATTTT
TRBJ2-1 . TRBD1 TRBV29-1 CSAGQGWEQFF TGCAGCGCTGGACAGGGCTGGGAGCAGTTCTTC
TRBJ2-2 . TRBD1 TRBV7-2 CASSSRQGTTGELFF TGTGCCAGCAGCTCCCGACAGGGAACCACCGGGGAGCTGTTTTTT
TRBJ2-2 . TRBD1 TRBV5-5 CASSLVGTGGGTGELFF TGTGCCAGCAGCTTGGTTGGGACAGGGGGCGGAACCGGGGAGCTGTTTTTT
TRBJ1-4 . TRBD1 TRBV27 CASSLVGQVGEKLFF TGTGCCAGCAGTTTGGTTGGACAGGTTGGCGAAAAACTGTTTTTT
TRBJ1-4 once . TRBV7-2 CASSLVTAATNEKLFF TGTGCCAGCAGCTTAGTGACAGCGGCAACTAATGAAAAACTGTTTTTT
TRBJ2-1 few . TRBV7-3 CASSPSGAPSEQFF TGTGCCAGCAGCCCCTCAGGGGCCCCGTCTGAGCAGTTCTTC
TRBJ1-1 . . TRBV3-1/TRBV3-2 CASSQEGVNTEAFF TGTGCCAGCAGCCAAGAGGGAGTGAACACTGAAGCTTTCTTT
TRBJ1-1 . . TRBV5-5 CASRGMNTEAFF TGTGCCAGCAGGGGGATGAACACTGAAGCTTTCTTT
TRBJ2-1 . . TRBV5-4 CASYGFHEQFF TGTGCCAGCTACGGATTCCATGAGCAGTTCTTC
TRBJ2-7 . . TRBV3-1/TRBV3-2 CASSQEGGVRGSYEQYF TGTGCCAGCAGCCAAGAAGGAGGCGTGCGGGGTTCCTACGAGCAGTACTTC
TRBJ1-5 . . TRBV2 CASSEANSRQPQHF TGTGCCAGCAGTGAAGCGAACAGCAGGCAGCCCCAGCATTTT
TRBJ1-6 . . TRBV7-2 CASSLLGRGDSPLHF TGTGCCAGCAGCTTATTGGGCAGGGGTGATTCACCCCTCCACTTT
TRBJ1-5 few . TRBV6-5 CASSFRAGRDNQPQHF TGTGCCAGCAGTTTTCGGGCCGGCCGGGATAATCAGCCCCAGCATTTT
TRBJ1-1 once TRBD1 TRBV19 CASRRTGENTEAFF TGTGCCAGTAGAAGGACAGGAGAGAACACTGAAGCTTTCTTT
TRBJ2-2 . TRBD1 TRBV7-2 CASRGQGYTGELFF TGTGCCAGCAGGGGACAGGGCTACACCGGGGAGCTGTTTTTT
TRBJ1-2 . . TRBV10-1 CASSNRDQGYTF TGCGCCAGCAGTAACAGGGACCAAGGCTACACCTTC
TRBJ1-1 . . TRBV7-8 CASSPGPSKAFF TGTGCCAGCAGCCCTGGGCCCAGTAAAGCTTTCTTT
TRBJ2-2 . TRBD2 TRBV7-9 CASSLRERGELFF TGTGCCAGCAGCTTGCGGGAGAGGGGGGAGCTGTTTTTT
TRBJ2-5 . . TRBV11-2 CASSLGGAGPYQETQYF TGTGCCAGCAGCTTAGGGGGGGCAGGGCCGTACCAAGAGACCCAGTACTTC
TRBJ2-3 . . TRBV5-1 CASSLRTVSSTDTQYF TGCGCCAGCAGCTTACGGACCGTATCTAGCACAGATACGCAGTATTTT
TRBJ2-1 . TRBD2 TRBV7-2 CASSLAGLAGEQFF TGTGCCAGCAGCTTAGCGGGACTAGCGGGGGAGCAGTTCTTC
TRBJ1-2 once . TRBV29-1 CSVVTGLDYGYTF TGCAGCGTTGTAACGGGGCTGGACTATGGCTACACCTTC
TRBJ2-2 . . TRBV7-3 CASSPRQGQTGELFF TGTGCCAGCAGCCCGAGGCAGGGTCAGACCGGGGAGCTGTTTTTT
TRBJ2-2 . TRBD1 TRBV4-1 CASSQELDRVNGELFF TGCGCCAGCAGCCAAGAATTGGACAGGGTTAACGGGGAGCTGTTTTTT
TRBJ2-7 . . TRBV4-1 CASSQFLPLQGSYEQYF TGCGCCAGCAGCCAATTCCTCCCACTGCAGGGTTCCTACGAGCAGTACTTC
TRBJ1-2 . . TRBV7-2 CASSSQGANYGYTF TGTGCCAGCAGCTCGCAGGGAGCTAACTATGGCTACACCTTC
TRBJ2-7 few . TRBV5-1 CASSLAEGSTYEQYF TGCGCCAGCAGCTTGGCCGAGGGCAGTACCTACGAGCAGTACTTC